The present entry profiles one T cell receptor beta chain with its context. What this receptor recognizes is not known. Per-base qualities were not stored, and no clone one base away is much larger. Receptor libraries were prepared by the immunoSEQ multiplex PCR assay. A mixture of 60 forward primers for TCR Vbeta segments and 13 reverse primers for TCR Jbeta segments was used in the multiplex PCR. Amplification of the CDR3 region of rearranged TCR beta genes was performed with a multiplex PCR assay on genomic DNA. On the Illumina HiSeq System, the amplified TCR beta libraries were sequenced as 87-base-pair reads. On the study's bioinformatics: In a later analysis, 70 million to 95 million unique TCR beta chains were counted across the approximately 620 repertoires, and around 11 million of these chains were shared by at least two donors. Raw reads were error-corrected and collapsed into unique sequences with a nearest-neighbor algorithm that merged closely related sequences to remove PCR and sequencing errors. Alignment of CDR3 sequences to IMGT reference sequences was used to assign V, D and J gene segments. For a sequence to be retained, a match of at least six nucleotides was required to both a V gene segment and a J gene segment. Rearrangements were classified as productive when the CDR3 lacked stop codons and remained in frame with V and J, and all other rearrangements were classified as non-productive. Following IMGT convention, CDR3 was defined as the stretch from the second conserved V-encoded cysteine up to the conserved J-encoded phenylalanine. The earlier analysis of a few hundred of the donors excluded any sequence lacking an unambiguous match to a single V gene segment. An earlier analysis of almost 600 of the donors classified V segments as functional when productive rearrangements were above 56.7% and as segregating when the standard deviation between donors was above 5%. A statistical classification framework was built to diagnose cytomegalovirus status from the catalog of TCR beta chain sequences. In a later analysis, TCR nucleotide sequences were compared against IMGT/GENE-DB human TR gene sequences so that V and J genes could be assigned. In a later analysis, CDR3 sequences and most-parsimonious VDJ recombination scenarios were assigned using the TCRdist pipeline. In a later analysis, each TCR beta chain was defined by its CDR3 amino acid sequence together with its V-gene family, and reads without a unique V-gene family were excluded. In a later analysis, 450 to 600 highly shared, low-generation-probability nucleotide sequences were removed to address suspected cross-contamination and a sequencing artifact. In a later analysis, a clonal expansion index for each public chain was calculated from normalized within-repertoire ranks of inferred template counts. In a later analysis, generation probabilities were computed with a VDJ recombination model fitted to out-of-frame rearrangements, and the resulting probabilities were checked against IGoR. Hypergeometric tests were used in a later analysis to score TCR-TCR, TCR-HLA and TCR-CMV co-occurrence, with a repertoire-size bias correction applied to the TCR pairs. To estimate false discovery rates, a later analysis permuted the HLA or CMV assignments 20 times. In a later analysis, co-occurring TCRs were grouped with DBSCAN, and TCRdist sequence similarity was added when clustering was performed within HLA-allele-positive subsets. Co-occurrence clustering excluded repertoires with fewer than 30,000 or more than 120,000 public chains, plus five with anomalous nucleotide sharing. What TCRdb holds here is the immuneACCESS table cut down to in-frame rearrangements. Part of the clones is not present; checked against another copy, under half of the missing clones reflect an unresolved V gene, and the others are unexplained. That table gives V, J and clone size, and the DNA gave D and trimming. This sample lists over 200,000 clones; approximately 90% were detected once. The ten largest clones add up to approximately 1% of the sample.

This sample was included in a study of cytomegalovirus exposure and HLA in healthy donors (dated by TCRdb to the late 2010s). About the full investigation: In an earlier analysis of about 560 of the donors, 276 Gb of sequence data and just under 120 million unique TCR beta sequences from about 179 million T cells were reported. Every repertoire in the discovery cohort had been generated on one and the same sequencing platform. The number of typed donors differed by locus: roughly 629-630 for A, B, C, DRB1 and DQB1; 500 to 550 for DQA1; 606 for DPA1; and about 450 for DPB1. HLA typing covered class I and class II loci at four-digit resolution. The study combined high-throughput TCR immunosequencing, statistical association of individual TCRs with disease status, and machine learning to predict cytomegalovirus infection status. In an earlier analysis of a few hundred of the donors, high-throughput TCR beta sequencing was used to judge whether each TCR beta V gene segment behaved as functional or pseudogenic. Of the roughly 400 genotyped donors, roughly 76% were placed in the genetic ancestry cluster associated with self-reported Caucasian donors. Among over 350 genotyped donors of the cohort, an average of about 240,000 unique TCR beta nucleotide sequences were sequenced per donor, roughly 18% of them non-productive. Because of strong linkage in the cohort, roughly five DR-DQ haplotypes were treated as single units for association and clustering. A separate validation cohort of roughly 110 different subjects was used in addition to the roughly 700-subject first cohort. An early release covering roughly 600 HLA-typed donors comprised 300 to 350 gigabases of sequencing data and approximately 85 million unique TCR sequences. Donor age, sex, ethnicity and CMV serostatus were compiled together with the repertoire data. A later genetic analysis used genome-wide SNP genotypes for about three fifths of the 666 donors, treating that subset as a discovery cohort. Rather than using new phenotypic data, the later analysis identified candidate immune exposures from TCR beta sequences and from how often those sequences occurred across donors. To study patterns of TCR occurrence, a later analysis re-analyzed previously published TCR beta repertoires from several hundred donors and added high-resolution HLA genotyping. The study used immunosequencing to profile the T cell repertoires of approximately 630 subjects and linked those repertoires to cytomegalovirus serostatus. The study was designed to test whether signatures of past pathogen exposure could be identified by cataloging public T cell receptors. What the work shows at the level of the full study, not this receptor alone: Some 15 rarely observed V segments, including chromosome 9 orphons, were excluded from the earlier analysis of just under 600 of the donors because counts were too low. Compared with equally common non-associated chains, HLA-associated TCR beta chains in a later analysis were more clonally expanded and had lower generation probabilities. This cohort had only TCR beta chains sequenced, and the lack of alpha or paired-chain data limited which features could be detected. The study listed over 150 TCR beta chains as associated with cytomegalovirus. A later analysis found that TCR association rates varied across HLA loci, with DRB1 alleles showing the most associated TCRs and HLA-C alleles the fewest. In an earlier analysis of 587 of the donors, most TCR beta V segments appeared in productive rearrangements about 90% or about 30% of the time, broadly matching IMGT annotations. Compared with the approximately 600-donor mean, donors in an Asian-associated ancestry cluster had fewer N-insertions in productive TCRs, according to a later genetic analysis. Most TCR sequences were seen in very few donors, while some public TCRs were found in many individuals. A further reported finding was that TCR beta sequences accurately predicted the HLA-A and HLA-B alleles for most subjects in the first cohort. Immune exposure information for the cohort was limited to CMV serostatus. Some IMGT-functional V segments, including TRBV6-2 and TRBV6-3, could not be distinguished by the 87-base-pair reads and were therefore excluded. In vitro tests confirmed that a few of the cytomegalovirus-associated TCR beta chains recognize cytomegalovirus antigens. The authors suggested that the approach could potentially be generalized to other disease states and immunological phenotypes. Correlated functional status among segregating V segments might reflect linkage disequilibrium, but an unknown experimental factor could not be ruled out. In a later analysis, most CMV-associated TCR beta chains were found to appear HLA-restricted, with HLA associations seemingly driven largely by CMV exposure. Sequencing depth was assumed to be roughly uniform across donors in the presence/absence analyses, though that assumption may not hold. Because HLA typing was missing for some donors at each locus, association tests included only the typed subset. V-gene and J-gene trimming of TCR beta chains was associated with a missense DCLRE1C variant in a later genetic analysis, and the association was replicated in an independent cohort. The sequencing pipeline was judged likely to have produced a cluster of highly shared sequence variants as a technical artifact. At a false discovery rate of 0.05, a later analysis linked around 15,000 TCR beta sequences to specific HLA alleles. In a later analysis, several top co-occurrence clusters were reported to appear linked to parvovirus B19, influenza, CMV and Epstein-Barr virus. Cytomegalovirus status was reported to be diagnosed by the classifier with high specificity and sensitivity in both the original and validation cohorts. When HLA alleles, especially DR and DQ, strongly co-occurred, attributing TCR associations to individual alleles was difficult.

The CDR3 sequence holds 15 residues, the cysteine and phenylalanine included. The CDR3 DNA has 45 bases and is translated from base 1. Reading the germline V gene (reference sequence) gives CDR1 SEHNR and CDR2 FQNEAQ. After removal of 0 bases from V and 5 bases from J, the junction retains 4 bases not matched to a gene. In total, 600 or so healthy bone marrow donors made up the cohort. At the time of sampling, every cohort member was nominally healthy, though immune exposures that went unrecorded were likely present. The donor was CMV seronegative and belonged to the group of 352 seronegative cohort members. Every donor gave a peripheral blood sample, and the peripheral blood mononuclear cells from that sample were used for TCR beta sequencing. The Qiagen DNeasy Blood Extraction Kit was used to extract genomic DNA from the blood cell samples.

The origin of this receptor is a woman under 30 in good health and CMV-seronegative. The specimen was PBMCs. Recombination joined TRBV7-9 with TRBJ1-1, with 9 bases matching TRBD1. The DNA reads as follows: TGTGCCAGCAGCTTAGCCCAGACAGGGGGGACTGAAGCTTTCTTT. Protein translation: CASSLAQTGGTEAFF.